This T cell receptor (beta chain) is drawn from a study of PD-1 blockade in classical Hodgkin lymphoma. General study findings and limits: Researchers reported that CD4+ TCR diversity, though not CD8+, rose significantly by C4D1.

Each patient relapsed following autologous stem cell transplantation, and prior brentuximab vedotin exposure differed. This CDR3 spans 13 amino acids. Germline V gives CDR1 SGHRS, CDR2 YFSETQ. After removal of 6 bases from V and 5 bases from J, the junction contained 4 bases not matched to a gene. Data came from immunoSEQ multiplex PCR; TCRdb stores just in-frame clones and leaves some out. The sample has over 15,000 clones, around 80% seen once. As concerns this clone: The antigen is not known.

The source material was peripheral blood mononuclear cells (PBMCs), sampled before the second cycle of nivolumab. The chain links TRBV5-1 to TRBJ1-1; TRBD1 matches at 10 bases. The TCR was taken from a human donor with classical Hodgkin lymphoma. The CDR3 loop reads CASTGTGVTEAFF. DNA of the CDR3: TGCGCCAGCACCGGGACAGGGGTTACTGAAGCTTTCTTT. Looking up the rest from reference TRBV5-1 and TRBJ1-1 gives the full variable domain: KAGVTQTPRYLIKTRGQQVTLSCSPISGHRSVSWYQQTPGQGLQFLFEYFSETQRNKGNFPGRFSGRQFSNSRSEMNVSTLELGDSALYLCASTGTGVTEAFFGQGTRLTVV.